The 4 T cell receptor beta chains below all came from one sample that was sequenced in a study of T cells in localized non-small cell lung cancer. Sequenced by immunoSEQ multiplex PCR; TCRdb stores in-frame clones only, minus some. The table includes more than 50,000 clones, around 86% detected once. This specimen consisted of peripheral blood, obtained before any cancer treatment. The source of these receptors is an older female donor with stage II squamous cell lung carcinoma.

The V call is TRBV10-3, the J call TRBJ2-7; TRBD1 matches at 7 bases. The CDR3 extends over 14 amino acids. Losses at the gene ends were 3 bases for V and 1 base for J; bases not matched to a gene: 3. CDR1 and CDR2 from the germline V gene are ENHRY and SYGVKD. For the CDR3, the DNA is TGTGCCATCAGTGATATGGGACAGTCCTACGAGCAGTACTTC. The encoded protein is CAISDMGQSYEQYF.

Details on this clone: Other DNA sequences of this sample code for an identical CDR3. The rearrangement uses TRBV5-1 and TRBJ2-3; no definite D call. The CDR3 sequence is 12 residues long. Germline CDR1 SGHRS, CDR2 YFSETQ. V dropped 0 bases and J dropped 4 bases, with 3 bases sitting between them. CDR3 protein: CASSLASDTQYF. The CDR3 bases are TGCGCCAGCAGCTTGGCTTCAGATACGCAGTATTTT.

This clone was observed a few times. The chain carries TRBV4-1 and TRBJ1-3; D is unresolved. From germline, CDR1 is MGHRA and CDR2 YSYEKL. The CDR3 consists of 16 residues. V lost 1 base to trimming and J lost 0 bases, with 10 bases between them. In DNA, the CDR3 is TGCGCCAGCAGCCAAGTCATCGCCCACTCTGGAAACACCATATATTTT. It translates to CASSQVIAHSGNTIYF.

This rearrangement joins TRBV7-6 to TRBJ2-3; D possibly corresponds to TRBD2 (6 bases). CDR1 and CDR2 (germline): SGHVS, FNYEAQ. Trimming stripped 1 base from V and 1 base from J, with 9 bases between. This CDR3 spans 15 amino acids. CDR3 nucleotides: TGTGCCAGCAGCTTAGGTGGCGGGGGCACAGATACGCAGTATTTT. Protein product: CASSLGGGGTDTQYF.